The T cell receptor beta chain described here comes from a study of OX40 agonist ivuxolimab in advanced cancers. Looking at the study overall: Ivuxolimab, an agonistic anti-OX40 (CD134) antibody, was given to patients. Ivuxolimab was administered intravenously to patients at 0.01 to 10 mg/kg every 2 weeks. Overall study findings and caveats: With doses of 0.1-3.0 mg/kg, partial responders showed among the lowest clonal expansion. Antigen specificity remained undetermined for the expanded peripheral T cells.

Clones were read by immunoSEQ multiplex PCR, and TCRdb kept only the in-frame ones, dropping some. The sample contains about 86,000 clones, 91% of which appear only once. This clone was picked up one time. Its antigen is not known. Germline loops: CDR1 SGHNT, CDR2 YYREEE (reference sequence). The CDR3 sequence is 14 residues long. V gave up 4 bases and J gave up 3 bases, with 13 bases separating them. This TCR was recovered from an adult with an advanced solid tumor such as melanoma, head and neck, liver or kidney cancer. The sequences come from CD4+ or CD8+ T cells sorted from blood, collected in a trial of the OX40 agonist ivuxolimab. This chain links TRBV5-4 with TRBJ1-1; no firm D call. The CDR3 DNA reads as TGTGCCAGCAGCGCAGACTCCCACTACACTGAAGCTTTCTTT. Its translation is CASSADSHYTEAFF.